These 24 T cell receptor beta chains share one sample of origin, sequenced in a study of Graves' ophthalmopathy and Graves' hyperthyroidism. RNA transcripts were the template, and TCR beta CDR3 regions were amplified from them. Investigators did first-round RT-PCR with HTBI primers, then second-round multiplex PCR. TCRdb reprocessed the multiplex PCR reads with MiXCR, giving one entry per CDR3 protein. The sample carries 350,000 to 450,000 distinct CDR3 sequences, around 19% recorded once. Sample: peripheral blood. These receptors all come from a woman between 18 and 29 years old with Graves' ophthalmopathy.

This clonotype appeared many times. This chain uses TRBV29-1 with TRBJ2-7, with 7 bases that match TRBD1. In germline, CDR1 is SQVTM, CDR2 ANQGSEA. Trimming took 6 bases from V and 7 from J; bases not matched to a gene: 15. CDR3 size: 14 residues. The CDR3 loop reads CSVRGRQGLREQYF. As DNA, the CDR3 is TGCAGCGTCCGAGGCCGACAGGGATTGAGAGAGCAGTACTTC.

This clonotype has at least ten counts. The rearrangement links TRBV12-3 or TRBV12-4 to TRBJ1-6; D is perhaps TRBD1 (5 bases). Trimming stripped 7 bases from V and 7 bases from J, with 11 bases between. This CDR3 region has 13 residues. The CDR3 nucleotides read TGTGCCAGCACCTGGGACCCCAATTCACCCCTCCACTTT. It is translated as CASTWDPNSPLHF.

This clonotype was counted at least ten times. J is TRBJ2-7 and V is TRBV2; 11 bases are shared with TRBD2. V lost 6 bases and J lost 0; bases outside the gene matches: 4. Germline lookup yields CDR1 SNHLY and CDR2 FYNNEI. CDR3 length: 15 residues. In nucleotides, the CDR3 is TGTGCCAGCAGGGACACTAGCGGGAGCTCCTACGAGCAGTACTTC. It codes for CASRDTSGSSYEQYF. The full variable domain, in which reference TRBV2 and TRBJ2-7 provide the parts outside the CDR3, is EPEVTQTPSHQVTQMGQEVILRCVPISNHLYFYWYRQILGQKVEFLVSFYNNEISEKSEIFDDQFSVERPDGSNFTLKIRSTKLEDSAMYFCASRDTSGSSYEQYFGPGTRLTVT.

This CDR3 is CASSIAGGREETQYF. CDR3 DNA: TGTGCCAGTAGTATCGCTGGCGGGAGGGAAGAGACCCAGTACTTC. The chain employs TRBV19 and TRBJ2-5; TRBD2 agrees at 9 bases. This CDR3 contains 15 residues. The V and J ends lost 3 bases and 3 bases, in that order; junction bases with no gene match: 5. CDR1 is LNHDA, CDR2 SQIVND, per germline (reference sequence).

This clonotype was observed at least ten times. The V and J genes are TRBV5-1 and TRBJ2-2, with a possible D match to TRBD2 (6 bases). Trimming stripped 2 bases from V and 6 bases from J, with 14 bases between. The germline gives CDR1 SGHRS, CDR2 YFSETQ. CDR3 length: 15 residues. CDR3 region: CASSFDIGEAGELFF. DNA for the CDR3: TGCGCCAGCAGCTTTGATATAGGGGAGGCCGGGGAGCTGTTTTTT.

The chain uses TRBV7-2 and TRBJ2-5, with TRBD2 matching 8 bases. CDR1 and CDR2 from the germline V gene are SGHTA and FQGNSA. J lost 5 bases, V lost 5 bases, and 7 bases had no gene match. The CDR3 has 14 amino acids. This chain's CDR3 is CASSPGLAWETQYF. The DNA of the CDR3 is TGTGCCAGCAGCCCCGGACTAGCTTGGGAGACCCAGTACTTC.

This clonotype appeared many times. V is TRBV5-1 and J is TRBJ1-1; D is undetermined. The CDR3 runs to 16 residues. V lost 0 bases, J lost 2 bases, and 14 bases lay in between. Germline V CDR1 and CDR2: SGHRS, YFSETQ. The CDR3 loop reads CASSLDWGSLNTEAFF. For the CDR3, the DNA is TGCGCCAGCAGCTTGGACTGGGGAAGTTTAAACACTGAAGCTTTCTTT.

This clonotype showed up just a few times. Here the CDR3 DNA reads TGTGCCAGCAGCTCACTAGCGGGAGGGACCCAGTACTTC. It codes for CASSSLAGGTQYF. The chain couples TRBV7-2 to TRBJ2-5; 12 nucleotides match TRBD2. V trimming: 4 bases; J trimming: 7 bases; junction bases outside the gene matches: 1. In germline, CDR1 is SGHTA, CDR2 FQGNSA. This CDR3 is built from 13 residues.

The J gene is TRBJ1-5, the V gene TRBV6-1; D may be TRBD1 (5 bases). The CDR3 has 13 residues. Germline V gives CDR1 MNHNS, CDR2 SASEGT. Trimming removed 6 bases at V and 10 bases at J, with 16 bases between. The CDR3 is CASRTAGRGPQHF. CDR3 sequence (DNA): TGTGCCAGCAGGACAGCCGGACGGGGTCCCCAGCATTTT.

This clonotype was picked up many times. The genes are TRBV11-1 and TRBJ2-7; maybe TRBD1 (5 bases). Trimming removed 5 bases at V and 2 bases at J, with 16 bases between. CDR1 and CDR2 (germline): SGHAT, FQDESV (reference sequence). This CDR3 spans 15 amino acids. CDR3 sequence: CASSKTAPGPYEQYF. CDR3 DNA: TGTGCCAGCAGCAAGACAGCCCCAGGTCCCTACGAGCAGTACTTC.

This clonotype was found many times. Mismatch with germline at one junction end may stem from a read error. This chain uses TRBV20-1 with TRBJ2-5; D not resolved. There are 13 residues in the CDR3. Germline loops: CDR1 DFQATT, CDR2 SNEGSKA (reference sequence). The CDR3: CSARGGKTSYQRF. In DNA, the CDR3 is TGCAGTGCTAGGGGCGGAAAAACATCCTATCAGCGCTTC.

The sample holds many counts of this clonotype. V is TRBV6-2 or TRBV6-3 and J is TRBJ2-7, with 8 positions matching TRBD2. V was pared by 5 bases and J by 0 bases, with 6 bases of the junction left unmatched. Germline V CDR1 and CDR2: MNHEY, SVGEGT. This CDR3 spans 15 amino acids. CDR3 sequence reads: CASSPTAGASYEQYF. DNA for the CDR3: TGTGCCAGCAGTCCAACAGCGGGGGCCTCCTACGAGCAGTACTTC.

There are many counts of this clonotype. The CDR3: CASSPPSAHNTEAFF. The CDR3 nucleotides are TGTGCCAGCAGCCCCCCCAGCGCTCATAACACTGAAGCTTTCTTT. This chain connects TRBV11-2 to TRBJ1-1; no clear D gene. Trimming left V 5 bases short and J 2 bases short, with 15 bases between. The CDR3 runs 15 residues. In germline, CDR1 is SGHAT, CDR2 FQNNGV.

This clonotype came up many times. The CDR3 sequence is CASSVEPSAAGVYGYTF. The CDR3, as DNA: TGTGCCAGCAGCGTAGAACCCTCAGCAGCGGGTGTCTATGGCTACACCTTC. This chain uses TRBV9 with TRBJ1-2; D is undetermined. Trimming took 0 bases from V and 4 from J, leaving 19 bases between them. Germline CDR1 SGDLS, CDR2 YYNGEE. The CDR3 extends over 17 amino acids.

This clonotype was seen repeatedly, ten times or more. This chain connects TRBV7-8 to TRBJ2-5; D is unresolved. CDR3 length equals 15 residues. The germline V gene has CDR1 SGHVS and CDR2 FQNEAQ. With 7 bases removed from V and 5 bases from J, the gap between germline ends came to 20 bases. CDR3 bases: TGTGCCAGCACCGATACGCCAGAGGAAGTGGAGACCCAGTACTTC. Translating gives CASTDTPEEVETQYF.

This clonotype was picked up many times. The CDR3 end shows no conserved phenylalanine or tryptophan, and so a read error is likely. CDR3 sequence (DNA): TGTGCCAGCAACGTGGGACAGGGGGTTGAAGCTTTCCTT. Residues: CASNVGQGVEAFL. This chain joins TRBV6-2 or TRBV6-3 and TRBJ1-1; 11 nucleotides agree with TRBD1. The trim removed 7 bases at V and 7 bases at J, leaving 5 bases unmatched. The CDR3 length is 13 residues. Germline V CDR1 and CDR2: MNHEY, SVGEGT.

The chain combines TRBV28 with TRBJ1-5, with 8 bases identical to TRBD1. Germline CDR1 is MDHEN and CDR2 is SYDVKM. V trimming: 6 bases; J trimming: 4 bases; junction bases outside the gene matches: 8. The length of the CDR3 is 15 residues. The CDR3 DNA reads TGTGCCAGCAGCACCAGGGGGCCCTTTAATCAGCCCCAGCATTTT. It encodes CASSTRGPFNQPQHF.

In this sample, this clonotype turned up many times. J is TRBJ1-1 and V is TRBV4-2; no clear D. Trimming stripped 1 base from V and 1 base from J, with 7 bases between. Per germline, CDR1 LGHNA and CDR2 YNFKEQ. The length of the CDR3 is 14 residues. The CDR3 spells CASSQVWQNTEAFF. The DNA for the CDR3 is TGTGCCAGCAGCCAAGTCTGGCAGAACACTGAAGCTTTCTTT.

Many counts were recorded for this clonotype. This chain connects TRBV7-9 to TRBJ2-2; TRBD1 matches 8 bases. In germline, CDR1 is SEHNR, CDR2 FQNEAQ (reference sequence). The CDR3 is 14 amino acids. The junction had 5 bases not matched to a gene; V was cut back by 5 bases and J by 6 bases. The chain's CDR3 is CASSSRGRAGELFF. Here the CDR3 DNA reads TGTGCCAGCAGCAGCAGGGGGCGCGCCGGGGAGCTGTTTTTT.

There are many counts of this clonotype. The V call is TRBV7-2, the J call TRBJ2-7; D may be TRBD1 (6 bases). Per the germline V gene, CDR1 is SGHTA and CDR2 is FQGNSA. The CDR3 sequence is 16 residues long. V shed 3 bases and J shed 0 bases, with 15 bases lying between them. The CDR3 DNA follows: TGTGCCAGCAGCTTCGGGACAAGGGGCACCTCCTACGAGCAGTACTTC. This codes for CASSFGTRGTSYEQYF. Together with reference TRBV7-2 and TRBJ2-7, the CDR3 gives the full variable domain: GAGVSQSPSNKVTEKGKDVELRCDPISGHTALYWYRQSLGQGLEFLIYFQGNSAPDKSGLPSDRFSAERTGGSVSTLTIQRTQQEDSAVYLCASSFGTRGTSYEQYFGPGTRLTVT.

The sample holds many counts of this clonotype. The chain links TRBV28 to TRBJ1-1, with D possibly TRBD1 on 6 matching bases. Deletions cut 8 bases from V and 2 bases from J, with 21 bases between. Germline V lookup: CDR1 MDHEN, CDR2 SYDVKM. The length of the CDR3 is 16 residues. In DNA, the CDR3 is TGTGCCAGCCACTCCGACTCCTGGACAGAAAACACTGAAGCTTTCTTT. Translation: CASHSDSWTENTEAFF.

This clonotype was observed many times. V usage is TRBV6-1 and J usage is TRBJ1-2; D gene ambiguous. With 1 base removed from V and 3 bases from J, the gap between germline ends came to 12 bases. The CDR3 extends over 15 amino acids. Per the germline V gene, CDR1 is MNHNS and CDR2 is SASEGT. CDR3 in amino acids: CASSEVAAPHYGYTF. DNA of the CDR3: TGTGCCAGCAGTGAAGTCGCTGCCCCTCACTATGGCTACACCTTC.

The rearrangement links TRBV12-3 or TRBV12-4 to TRBJ1-2, with 9 bases identical to TRBD1. The CDR3 sequence is 16 residues long. V lost 3 bases and J lost 6; bases outside the gene matches: 11. CDR3 in DNA: TGTGCCAGCAGTTTTTTCCGACAGGGGGAATGGAATGGCTACACCTTC. This gives the protein CASSFFRQGEWNGYTF.

This clonotype was recorded at least ten times. This chain links TRBV12-3 or TRBV12-4 with TRBJ2-2, with 8 bases identical to TRBD1. The length of the CDR3 is 16 residues. Trimming cost V 5 bases and J 1 base; bases outside gene matches: 6. This chain's CDR3 is CASSHTGQGNTGELFF. The CDR3 bases are TGTGCCAGCAGTCATACTGGACAGGGGAACACCGGGGAGCTGTTTTTT.